The clone carrying this TCR beta chain has a handful of counts. The record originates from a study of beta chain features in type 1 diabetes. V lost 3 bases and J 8 bases, leaving 10 bases between the germline ends. The CDR3 is made up of 13 amino acids. Germline V CDR1 and CDR2: MGHRA, YSYEKL. TCRB transcripts that were expressed got sequenced, as all of the isolated RNA had been reverse transcribed. This table comes from immunoSEQ multiplex PCR, and its TCRdb copy is limited to in-frame clones, with some not included. The sample lists 970,000 or so clones; 15% to 20% were seen once. This chain uses TRBV4-1 with TRBJ2-2; the D is unclear. The clonotype originates from a woman under 30 in good health. Sequenced material: naive CD4+ T cells from blood. As DNA, the CDR3 is TGCGCCAGCAGCCAGGCCAGGCGTGGGGAGCTGTTTTTT. It is translated as CASSQARRGELFF.